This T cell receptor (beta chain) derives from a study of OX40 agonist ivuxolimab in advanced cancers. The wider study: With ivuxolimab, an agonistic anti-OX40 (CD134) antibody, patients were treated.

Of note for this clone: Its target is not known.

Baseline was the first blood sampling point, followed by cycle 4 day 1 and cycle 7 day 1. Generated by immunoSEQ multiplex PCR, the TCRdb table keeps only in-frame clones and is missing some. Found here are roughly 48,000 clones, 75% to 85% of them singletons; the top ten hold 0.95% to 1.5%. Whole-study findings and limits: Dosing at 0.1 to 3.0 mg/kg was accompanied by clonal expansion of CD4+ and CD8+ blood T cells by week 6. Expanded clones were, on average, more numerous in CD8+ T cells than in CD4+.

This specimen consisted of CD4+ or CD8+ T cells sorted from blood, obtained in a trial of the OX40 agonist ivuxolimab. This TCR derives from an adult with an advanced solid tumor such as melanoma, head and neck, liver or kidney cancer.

The CDR3 sequence is CASSVGGYGGYTF. The DNA for the CDR3 is TGTGCCAGCAGCGTAGGAGGGTATGGGGGCTACACCTTC. The V call is TRBV9, the J call TRBJ1-2; the D is unclear. The length of the CDR3 is 13 residues. CDR1 and CDR2 (germline): SGDLS, YYNGEE. The ends were cut back, 0 bases at V and 8 bases at J, with 11 bases in the middle.